This T cell receptor beta chain was identified during a study of early T cells in non-severe SARS-CoV-2 infection. Germline lookup yields CDR1 SGHTA and CDR2 FQGNSA. Trimming took 5 bases from V and 3 from J, leaving 19 bases between them. The CDR3 is 16 residues long. TCRdb ran MiXCR on the 5' RACE reads and lists one entry per CDR3 protein. This table has 70,000 to 95,000 distinct CDR3 sequences, roughly 14% appearing once. This clonotype was counted only a few times. Its target is unknown. Study-wide results and limits: The study's VDJdb matching favored anti-spike CD8 responses and missed private and CD4 specificities.

This receptor was identified in an adult who was a healthcare worker with PCR-confirmed SARS-CoV-2 infection or an uninfected control (not recorded which). The rearrangement uses TRBV7-2 and TRBJ2-5; D is perhaps TRBD1 (5 bases). Sequencing was carried out using whole blood. The CDR3 loop reads CASSRASGRAEETQYF. In DNA, the CDR3 is TGTGCCAGCAGCCGCGCCTCTGGCAGGGCAGAAGAGACCCAGTACTTC.